These T cell receptor beta chains were read from a single sample in a study of Ad26.COV2.S vaccination and SARS-CoV-2 variants. Profiling relied on immunoSEQ multiplex PCR, and the TCRdb table lists in-frame clones only, not all of them. The data contain about 350,000 clones, 88% of them seen just once; the ten biggest clones take up 6.4%. Here the sequenced sample was peripheral blood, taken in a trial of Ad26.COV2.S vaccine versus placebo. These receptors all come from a person between 18 and 59 years old who received the Ad26.COV2.S COVID-19 vaccine or a placebo. Both conserved end residues are part of each CDR3. The D gene is left open where the match is weak. Expanded clones get a size class; other rows say once, few or many, or leave the size out.

V	J	D	size	CDR3	DNA
TRBV7-9	TRBJ1-2	TRBD1	-	CASSLVGGSYGYTF	TGTGCCAGCAGCTTAGTAGGGGGCTCCTATGGCTACACCTTC
TRBV4-3	TRBJ1-4	-	-	CASSPTQETNEKLFF	TGCGCCAGCAGCCCAACCCAGGAAACCAATGAAAAACTGTTTTTT
TRBV19	TRBJ2-7	TRBD1	-	CATSPGGLYEQYF	TGTGCCACCTCCCCAGGGGGCCTCTACGAGCAGTACTTC
TRBV7-3	TRBJ1-6	TRBD1	once	CASSLTQGVNSPLHF	TGTGCCAGCAGCTTAACACAGGGGGTTAATTCACCCCTCCACTTT
TRBV15	TRBJ1-5	-	-	CATSRDRQPQHF	TGTGCCACCAGCAGGGACCGGCAGCCCCAGCATTTT
TRBV14	TRBJ2-3	-	once	CASSQGGTDTQYF	TGTGCCAGCAGCCAAGGGGGCACAGATACGCAGTATTTT
TRBV5-1	TRBJ2-2	-	-	CASSLAGTVTGELFF	TGCGCCAGCAGCTTGGCCGGGACGGTCACCGGGGAGCTGTTTTTT
TRBV19	TRBJ2-1	-	-	CASGYYNEQFF	TGTGCCAGCGGGTACTACAATGAGCAGTTCTTC
TRBV5-1	TRBJ2-1	TRBD2	-	CASSLGLAGDFSSYNEQFF	TGCGCCAGCAGCTTGGGACTAGCGGGGGACTTTAGCTCCTACAATGAGCAGTTCTTC
TRBV20-1	TRBJ1-5	-	few	CSASRTGTWSNQPQHF	TGCAGTGCTAGTAGAACAGGGACCTGGAGCAATCAGCCCCAGCATTTT
TRBV4-2	TRBJ1-2	-	-	CASSQTLSGRNYGYTF	TGTGCCAGCAGCCAAACCCTCTCCGGACGAAACTATGGCTACACCTTC
TRBV6-5	TRBJ2-7	TRBD1	-	CASSYTDRGRGKQYF	TGTGCCAGCAGTTACACGGACAGGGGGCGTGGTAAGCAGTACTTC
TRBV30	TRBJ1-5	-	-	CAWSDSRADRPTNQPQHF	TGTGCCTGGAGCGACAGTCGCGCGGACAGACCTACCAATCAGCCCCAGCATTTT
TRBV9	TRBJ1-1	-	-	CASSVYSGMGEAFF	TGTGCCAGCAGCGTATATTCGGGGATGGGGGAAGCTTTCTTT
TRBV5-4	TRBJ2-7	-	-	CASRAAGAYEQYF	TGTGCCAGCAGAGCGGCCGGAGCCTACGAGCAGTACTTC
TRBV11-2	TRBJ1-2	-	-	CASSLERDTVYGYTF	TGTGCCAGCAGCTTAGAACGGGACACCGTTTATGGCTACACCTTC
TRBV7-9	TRBJ1-1	-	-	CASSLDQMNTEAFF	TGTGCCAGCAGCTTAGATCAGATGAACACTGAAGCTTTCTTT
TRBV4-3	TRBJ1-6	-	-	CASSQASTVYNSPLHF	TGCGCCAGCAGCCAAGCCTCGACTGTCTATAATTCACCCCTCCACTTT
TRBV3-1/TRBV3-2	TRBJ2-3	TRBD2	-	CASSSTTSGDTDTQYF	TGTGCCAGCAGCTCTACGACTAGCGGAGACACAGATACGCAGTATTTT
TRBV9	TRBJ1-6	TRBD1	-	CASSGAGQGENSPLHF	TGTGCCAGCAGCGGCGCTGGACAGGGAGAAAATTCACCCCTCCACTTT
TRBV19	TRBJ2-3	-	-	CASSTGGTDTQYF	TGTGCCAGTAGTACGGGGGGCACAGATACGCAGTATTTT
TRBV27	TRBJ1-5	-	-	CASSPLGGRSNQPQHF	TGTGCCAGCAGCCCCCTCGGGGGCAGGAGCAATCAGCCCCAGCATTTT
TRBV19	TRBJ1-5	-	-	CASSEGTNQPQHF	TGTGCCAGTAGTGAGGGGACCAATCAGCCCCAGCATTTT
TRBV5-4	TRBJ1-1	-	-	CASSFPRGAGTEAFF	TGTGCCAGCAGCTTCCCCAGGGGCGCAGGAACTGAAGCTTTCTTT
TRBV6-5	TRBJ2-5	-	-	CASLVSGWYQETQYF	TGTGCCAGCTTAGTCTCAGGGTGGTACCAAGAGACCCAGTACTTC
TRBV6-5	TRBJ2-7	-	once	CASSRDRHNEQYF	TGTGCCAGCAGCCGTGACAGGCACAACGAGCAGTACTTC
TRBV7-3	TRBJ2-1	-	-	CASSSDGYLQYNEQFF	TGTGCCAGCAGCTCCGACGGGTACTTACAATACAATGAGCAGTTCTTC
TRBV4-2	TRBJ1-2	-	-	CASSQVEEGGYTF	TGTGCCAGCAGCCAAGTGGAAGAAGGTGGCTACACCTTC
TRBV27	TRBJ2-1	-	-	CASSFGLVQANFNEQFF	TGTGCCAGCAGTTTTGGGCTAGTACAGGCGAACTTCAATGAGCAGTTCTTC
TRBV24-1	TRBJ1-6	-	many	CATSGLGSPLHF	TGTGCCACCAGTGGTTTAGGGTCACCCCTCCACTTT
TRBV5-1	TRBJ2-7	-	once	CASSPGANYEQYF	TGCGCCAGCAGCCCTGGAGCTAATTACGAGCAGTACTTC
TRBV11-3	TRBJ2-5	TRBD2	-	CASSSAGGQETQYF	TGTGCCAGCAGCTCGGCCGGGGGGCAAGAGACCCAGTACTTC
TRBV18	TRBJ2-7	TRBD1	-	CASSPETGQYEQYF	TGTGCCAGCTCACCCGAGACAGGGCAGTACGAGCAGTACTTC
TRBV5-4	TRBJ2-7	TRBD2	-	CASSLRMRTSEYYEQYF	TGTGCCAGCAGCCTCAGAATGAGGACTAGCGAGTACTACGAGCAGTACTTC
TRBV5-1	TRBJ1-6	-	-	CASSPDIGHSPLHF	TGCGCCAGCAGCCCGGACATAGGACATTCACCCCTCCACTTT
TRBV6-5	TRBJ2-5	-	-	CASSYSSENQETQYF	TGTGCCAGCAGTTACTCCTCGGAAAACCAAGAGACCCAGTACTTC
TRBV9	TRBJ2-6	-	-	CASSVRGVLQAGANVLTF	TGTGCCAGCAGCGTAAGGGGAGTGCTCCAGGCTGGGGCCAACGTCCTGACTTTC
TRBV5-8	TRBJ2-3	-	-	CASSPRGRVADTQYF	TGTGCCAGCAGCCCCCGCGGTAGGGTTGCAGATACGCAGTATTTT
TRBV19	TRBJ2-7	TRBD1	-	CAKRGQGGEEQYF	TGTGCCAAGCGGGGACAGGGGGGCGAGGAGCAGTACTTC
TRBV2	TRBJ2-7	-	-	CASSVVVGVGQYF	TGTGCCAGCAGTGTGGTCGTGGGAGTAGGGCAGTACTTC
TRBV30	TRBJ1-2	-	-	CAWSGTGYGYTF	TGTGCCTGGAGTGGGACTGGCTATGGCTACACCTTC
TRBV7-9	TRBJ2-3	TRBD2	-	CASSTAGGLTDTQYF	TGTGCCAGCAGCACCGCGGGGGGCCTCACAGATACGCAGTATTTT
TRBV19	TRBJ2-3	-	-	CASSLGLDRLSPTQYF	TGTGCCAGTAGTCTTGGATTGGACAGACTTTCTCCTACGCAGTATTTT
TRBV7-2	TRBJ2-1	-	-	CASSLFGGEQFF	TGTGCCAGCAGCTTATTTGGGGGGGAGCAGTTCTTC
TRBV20-1	TRBJ2-7	TRBD2	once	CSASGRDSFYEQYF	TGCAGTGCTAGTGGGAGGGATTCTTTCTACGAGCAGTACTTC
TRBV4-2	TRBJ2-7	-	many	CASSSEWVGTYEQYF	TGTGCCAGCAGCTCCGAGTGGGTTGGGACCTACGAGCAGTACTTC
TRBV19	TRBJ1-2	-	-	CASSIEGTSYGYTF	TGTGCCAGTAGTATAGAGGGCACTTCCTATGGCTACACCTTC
TRBV7-3	TRBJ2-3	TRBD1	-	CASSSQGTGASTDTQYF	TGTGCCAGCAGCTCCCAGGGGACAGGAGCCAGCACAGATACGCAGTATTTT